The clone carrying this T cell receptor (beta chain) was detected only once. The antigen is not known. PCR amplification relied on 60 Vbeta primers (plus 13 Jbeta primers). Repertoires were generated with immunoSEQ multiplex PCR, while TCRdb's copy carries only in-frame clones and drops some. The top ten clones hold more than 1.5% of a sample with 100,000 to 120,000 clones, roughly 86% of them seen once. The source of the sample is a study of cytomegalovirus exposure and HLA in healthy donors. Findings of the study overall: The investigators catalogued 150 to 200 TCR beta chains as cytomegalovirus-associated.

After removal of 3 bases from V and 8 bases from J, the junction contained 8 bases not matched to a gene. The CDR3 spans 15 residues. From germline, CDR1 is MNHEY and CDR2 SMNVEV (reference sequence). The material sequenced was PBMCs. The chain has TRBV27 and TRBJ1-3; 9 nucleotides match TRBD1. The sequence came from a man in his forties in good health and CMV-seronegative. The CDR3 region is CASSLSGTGLDTIYF. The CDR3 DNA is TGTGCCAGCAGTTTGTCCGGGACAGGGTTGGACACCATATATTTT.